The TCR beta chain under discussion was sequenced for a study of shared clonotypes between healthy human individuals. Turning to this clone: Its target is unknown.

Study results and caveats: Non-shared clonotypes had lower generation probabilities than those shared by all four donors.

Trimming cost V 4 bases and J 4 bases, with 13 bases left between them. CDR1 and CDR2 (germline): LGHNA, YSLEER. This CDR3 contains 14 residues. Profiling relied on immunoSEQ multiplex PCR, and the TCRdb table lists in-frame clones only, not all of them. This table has approximately 2.5 million clones, over 85% appearing once. The receptor was derived from a man aged 18 to 35 in good health. Some clones in this sample may be carry-over from other donors' samples. V usage is TRBV4-3 and J usage is TRBJ1-1, with D perhaps matching TRBD1 (5 bases). Sample: naive CD4+ T cells from PBMCs. The subset: CD45RA+ positively selected. CDR3 protein: CASSPQAGSTEAFF. Written as DNA, the CDR3 is TGCGCCAGCAGCCCACAGGCGGGCAGCACTGAAGCTTTCTTT.